The rows below give T cell receptor beta chains drawn from one sample of a study of post-analysis software for immune sequencing data. One entry per CDR3 protein results from TCRdb running MiXCR on the PCR reads. The sample lists 650,000 to 850,000 distinct CDR3 sequences, 53% occurring once. Sequenced material: blood. Every receptor here comes from a girl under 18 with multiple sclerosis. The CDR3 runs from the conserved cysteine through the conserved F or W. The D gene is left open where the match is weak.

>NA|TRBV5-1|TRBJ2-1
CASSLGWNEQFF
>TRBD1|TRBV6-5|TRBJ2-7
CASRPQTGVYEQYF
>NA|TRBV5-8|NA
CASSLGGVSQETQYF
>NA|TRBV5-4|TRBJ2-2
CASSTGQTNTGELFF
>NA|TRBV5-1|TRBJ2-7
CASSLEGRRSSYEQYF
>NA|TRBV10-3|TRBJ2-3
CAISGRGFSTDTQYF
>NA|TRBV5-1|TRBJ2-4
CASSLGFPGPIIQYF
>NA|TRBV6-2/TRBV6-3|TRBJ1-1
CASITSPLHTEAFF
>NA|TRBV20-1|TRBJ2-7
CSAWSGAYEQYF
>NA|TRBV30|TRBJ1-2
CAWSPQGGYTF
>NA|TRBV5-6|TRBJ2-1
CASSLGGVYPTEQFF
>TRBD2|TRBV12-3/TRBV12-4|TRBJ2-1
CASARAGGGYNEQFF
>TRBD1|TRBV12-3/TRBV12-4|NA
CASSPPRQGGDEQYF
>NA|TRBV5-1|TRBJ2-1
CASREATGPSANEQFF
>NA|TRBV20-1|TRBJ2-7
CSAMTFGRPYEQYF
>TRBD2|TRBV6-4|TRBJ2-3
CASSDSAGGPGDTQYF
>NA|TRBV10-3|TRBJ2-1
CAISESQFSYNEQFF
>NA|TRBV12-3/TRBV12-4|TRBJ2-3
CASRPGPTQYF
>TRBD2|TRBV20-1|TRBJ2-7
CSARRLLAGDREQYF
>NA|TRBV4-1|TRBJ2-5
CASSQVGSGGQETQYF
>NA|TRBV5-1|TRBJ2-3
CASRGQRRSTDTQYF
>TRBD2|TRBV20-1|TRBJ2-1
CSASRAGAAYNEQFF
>NA|TRBV10-3|TRBJ2-7
CATGEDETYEQYF
>NA|TRBV28|TRBJ2-7
CASIGSESYGYEQYF
>NA|TRBV4-1|NA
CASSQDDQEAHEQYF
>NA|TRBV7-9|TRBJ2-5
CASSLMVVRETQYF
>NA|TRBV20-1|TRBJ2-7
CSARGSTYEQYF
>TRBD2|TRBV20-1|TRBJ2-3
CSARSILAGGTDTQYF
>NA|TRBV5-6|TRBJ1-2
CASSFGQSTNYGYTF
>NA|TRBV5-1|TRBJ2-7
CASSLETALGEQYF
>NA|TRBV20-1|TRBJ1-1
CSPARVNTEAFF
>NA|TRBV7-2|TRBJ2-3
CATRGPGDTQYF
>NA|TRBV5-1|TRBJ2-7
CASSLGARDGSYEQYF
>TRBD2|TRBV20-1|TRBJ2-3
CSAREGAGTSGGSSTDTQYF
>NA|TRBV29-1|TRBJ1-5
CSATDSSNQPQHF
>TRBD1|TRBV6-5|TRBJ2-5
CASSRGQGNFGETQYF
>NA|TRBV29-1|TRBJ2-7
CSVRADHTYEQYF
>TRBD2|TRBV29-1|TRBJ2-1
CSVRTLAGTTQFF
>TRBD2|TRBV12-3/TRBV12-4|TRBJ2-7
CASSLSSASGRNEQYF
>TRBD2|TRBV7-2|TRBJ2-3
CASSQHGLASTDTQYF
>NA|TRBV5-1|TRBJ1-2
CASSLGDTDGYTF
>NA|TRBV5-1|TRBJ2-1
CASSLGGVNYNEQFF
>NA|TRBV5-1|TRBJ1-1
CASSLGRVPNTEAFF
>TRBD2|TRBV29-1|TRBJ2-1
CSVVPTSGTYNEQFF
>TRBD2|TRBV20-1|TRBJ2-1
CSARARTSGRVSYNEQFF
>TRBD1|TRBV29-1|TRBJ1-1
CSVNRDRGTEAFF
>TRBD2|TRBV27|TRBJ2-5
CASSLLPGGLGETQYF
>TRBD2|TRBV6-5|TRBJ2-7
CASRLDAGEYREQYF
>NA|TRBV12-3/TRBV12-4|TRBJ2-1
CASVSGGNEQFF
>TRBD1|TRBV6-5|TRBJ2-3
CASSYSPGQGVDTQYF
>TRBD1|TRBV29-1|TRBJ2-7
CSGADRGLYEQYF
>NA|TRBV15|TRBJ1-2
CATSRDSLSYGYTF
>TRBD1|TRBV7-3|TRBJ2-1
CASSLTGIGEQFF
>TRBD1|TRBV5-1|TRBJ2-7
CASSRGDRGFPYEQYF
>NA|TRBV20-1|TRBJ2-1
CSAEGGRDEQFF
>NA|TRBV3-1|TRBJ1-1
CASSFQDREAFF
>NA|TRBV29-1|TRBJ2-5
CSALTRGGETQYF
>NA|TRBV7-9|TRBJ2-1
CASSSLLGSYNEQFF
>NA|TRBV5-1|TRBJ2-5
CTSSLARETQYF
>NA|TRBV12-3/TRBV12-4|TRBJ2-3
CASSLRGSGVTDTQYF